One T cell receptor (beta chain) is described in this entry. No antigen is known for it. Base qualities are not recorded, but no much larger clone differs from it by a single base. TCRbeta CDR3 regions were amplified from genomic DNA by means of the immunoSEQ Assay, a bias-controlled multiplex PCR. The paper's processing steps were these. Nucleated cell counts per sample were estimated from amplification of reference gene primers within the assay. To quantify the absolute abundance of each unique TCRbeta CDR3 rearrangement, sequence reads were collapsed and filtered. Productive Simpson clonality was computed per sample as the square root of Simpson's diversity index over productive rearrangements. Drawn from immuneACCESS, this table holds only the in-frame rearrangements with V and J called that TCRdb kept. Clones are partly lost; checked studies trace under half to an unresolved V gene and leave the rest unexplained. V, J and clone size are those of that table, while D and trimming were read from the DNA. The sample contains approximately 170,000 clones, roughly 90% of them found a single time. The ten top clones hold less than 0.85% of the sample.

Participants in the prospective study were aged roughly 18 to 89 years, lived in some 24 United States geographic areas, and enrolled through a virtual design. In the prospective study, participants were assigned to cohorts based on the clinical history participants reported in a screening survey and a study questionnaire. Recovered participants in ImmuneRACE Cohort 3 were defined by two consecutive negative NP/OP PCR tests, clearance by a healthcare professional, or resolution of symptoms. Each participant in the prospective study had whole blood, serum and a nasopharyngeal or oropharyngeal swab collected by mobile phlebotomists. Prospective study participants could optionally give additional blood draws and questionnaires over an approximately 2-month period. Blood samples from the prospective study were shipped frozen or at room temperature prior to DNA extraction. This entry is derived from a study of blood T cell repertoires in COVID-19 (dated by TCRdb to the early 2020s). With regard to the full study: Collaborator samples came from the United States, Italy and Spain and covered acute and convalescent phases of COVID-19. HLA class I and class II types, where available, came from metadata supplied by the sample provider rather than from assay-based typing. Deeply sampled blood TCRbeta repertoires from subjects exposed to, actively infected with, or recovered from COVID-19 were included in the dataset. The repertoires were released in a freely available public database intended as a resource for research on the immune response to SARS-CoV-2. The material from the prospective study consisted of cDNA or gDNA derived from T cells, B-cell-depleted T cells, or PBMCs. The samples were drawn from two sources: the first 160 participants of the ongoing ImmuneRACE study, and 1,000 to 1,500 subjects contributed by 6 global collaborators. Sample metadata almost always included a de-identified subject ID, COVID-19 status, age in years and sex.

There are 16 amino acids in the CDR3, from cysteine to phenylalanine inclusive. Of the read, only the CDR3 DNA is kept; its 48 bases are in frame from base 1. The germline V gene supplies CDR1 SNHLY and CDR2 FYNNEI. V loses 6 bases at its end and J loses 2 bases; junction bases beyond the gene matches: 12. The paper as a whole reports these results and caveats: How much clinical and demographic metadata was included differed by source and by participant, and the metadata was provided uncurated.

Sequenced material: PBMCs or T cells enriched from blood (not recorded which). The sequence came from a woman aged 18-29 years who had recovered from COVID-19. The V gene is TRBV2 and the J gene is TRBJ1-1; 7 of the junction bases match TRBD1. Here the CDR3 is given as CASSKTPGQVNTEAFF. The DNA is as follows: TGTGCCAGCAGCAAAACTCCTGGACAGGTTAACACTGAAGCTTTCTTT.